This TCR beta chain was recorded in a study of blood T cells in healthy people across ages. Study-wide points: The study regarded diversity estimates from one million T cells as underestimates.

This clonotype showed up just a few times. Its antigen is currently unknown. For the second PCR, which ran for roughly 6 to 12 cycles, a sample-barcoded 5' primer and a J-beta primer mix were used. Per sample, CDR3-containing paired-end reads numbered at least 2.5 million. One entry per CDR3 protein results from TCRdb running MiXCR on the 5' RACE reads. Here the sample spans fewer than 600,000 distinct CDR3 sequences, roughly a quarter being singletons. Trimming stripped 5 bases from V and 0 bases from J, with 20 bases between. In germline, CDR1 is MNHEY, CDR2 SMNVEV (reference sequence). The CDR3 length is 18 residues. These records were also assigned to another study, of T cells of mothers and their children.

The specimen was blood. V usage is TRBV27 and J usage is TRBJ2-1; tentatively, D is TRBD1 or TRBD2 (8 bases each). This sequence was found in a boy aged 2 to 10 in good health. CDR3 nucleotides: TGTGCCAGCAGTCGACAGGGGTTCGGACTAGCCTCCTACAATGAGCAGTTCTTC. Protein product: CASSRQGFGLASYNEQFF.